The 8 T cell receptor beta chains presented below share a single source sample, sequenced in a study of blood T cell repertoires in COVID-19. The method was immunoSEQ multiplex PCR; TCRdb's version includes in-frame clones alone and lacks a portion of them. Among about 150,000 clones listed, about 86% were seen once. Input material: PBMCs or T cells enriched from blood (not recorded which). These receptors came from a man aged 45 to 65 who had recovered from COVID-19.

The genes are TRBV23-1 and TRBJ2-7, with no clear D. TRBV23-1 has ORF status, its function being uncertain. V lost 0 bases and J lost 0, with 12 bases in between. This CDR3 region has 16 residues. The CDR3: CASSQSIYCASYEQYF. The CDR3 DNA is TGCGCCAGCAGTCAATCGATCTACTGTGCCTCCTACGAGCAGTACTTC.

The V gene is TRBV7-2, the J gene TRBJ1-4; 9 nucleotides line up with TRBD1. This CDR3 is 15 amino acids long. The V gene end was trimmed by 2 bases and the J gene end by 5 bases; junction bases not matched to a gene: 3. Germline CDR1 and CDR2: SGHTA and FQGNSA. CDR3 sequence: CASSLTGGGNEKLFF. CDR3 DNA sequence: TGTGCCAGCAGCTTAACAGGGGGCGGGAATGAAAAACTGTTTTTT.

The V gene is TRBV5-1, the J gene TRBJ1-5; 8 bases agree with TRBD1. Germline V lookup: CDR1 SGHRS, CDR2 YFSETQ. This CDR3 contains 13 residues. Trimming removed 2 bases from V and 5 bases from J; junction bases left unmatched: 0. This chain's CDR3 is CASSLQGDQPQHF. In DNA, the CDR3 is TGCGCCAGCAGCTTACAGGGGGATCAGCCCCAGCATTTT.

The chain couples TRBV11-2 to TRBJ2-5, with D perhaps TRBD1 (5 bases). Trimming removed 1 base from V and 1 base from J, with 7 bases in between. CDR1 is SGHAT and CDR2 is FQNNGV in the germline V gene. The CDR3 is 14 amino acids. The CDR3 protein is CASSLGGSQETQYF. CDR3 nucleotide sequence: TGTGCCAGCAGCTTAGGGGGCTCCCAAGAGACCCAGTACTTC.

J is TRBJ1-1 and V is TRBV6-2 or TRBV6-3, with D maybe TRBD1 (6 bases). Germline assignment: CDR1 MNHEY and CDR2 SVGEGT. Trimming removed 4 bases at V and 8 bases at J, with 14 bases between. This CDR3 is 13 amino acids long. CDR3 DNA sequence: TGTGCCAGCAGTTTCCGACAGGCCCAAGAAGCTTTCTTT. This encodes CASSFRQAQEAFF.

This chain links TRBV7-6 with TRBJ1-2; 9 bases agree with TRBD1. V trimming: 1 base; J trimming: 6 bases; junction bases outside the gene matches: 3. CDR1 is SGHVS and CDR2 is FNYEAQ in the germline V gene. The CDR3 is made up of 14 amino acids. The DNA for the CDR3 is TGTGCCAGCAGCTTAGAGGACAGGGGTCATGGCTACACCTTC. Residues: CASSLEDRGHGYTF.

The rearrangement links TRBV6-4 to TRBJ1-1; no clear D. The germline gives CDR1 MRHNA, CDR2 SNTAGT. The CDR3 covers 14 residues. Trimming removed 3 bases from V and 4 bases from J, with 12 bases in between. This CDR3 reads CASSERGFCTEAFF. In DNA, the CDR3 is TGTGCCAGCAGTGAGCGGGGATTTTGCACTGAAGCTTTCTTT.

This clone was recorded only once. V is TRBV2 and J is TRBJ2-5; D is possibly TRBD1 (6 bases). The V and J ends lost 3 bases and 4 bases respectively, with 15 bases between them. The CDR3 has 15 amino acids. Germline V CDR1 and CDR2: SNHLY, FYNNEI. This chain's CDR3 is CASSDTWGPGETQYF. The CDR3 DNA reads as TGTGCCAGCAGTGATACTTGGGGGCCCGGAGAGACCCAGTACTTC. The full variable domain, rest sourced from reference TRBV2 and TRBJ2-5, is EPEVTQTPSHQVTQMGQEVILRCVPISNHLYFYWYRQILGQKVEFLVSFYNNEISEKSEIFDDQFSVERPDGSNFTLKIRSTKLEDSAMYFCASSDTWGPGETQYFGPGTRLLVL.